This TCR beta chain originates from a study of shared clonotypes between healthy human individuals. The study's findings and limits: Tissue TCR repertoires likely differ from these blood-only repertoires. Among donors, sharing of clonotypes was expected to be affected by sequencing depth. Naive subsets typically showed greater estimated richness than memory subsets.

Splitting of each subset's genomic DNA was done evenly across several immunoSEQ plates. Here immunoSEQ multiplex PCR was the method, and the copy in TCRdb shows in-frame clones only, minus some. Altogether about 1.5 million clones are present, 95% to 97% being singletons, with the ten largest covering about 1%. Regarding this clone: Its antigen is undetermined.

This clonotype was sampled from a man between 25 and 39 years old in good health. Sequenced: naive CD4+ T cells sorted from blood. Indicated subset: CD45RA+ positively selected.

The CDR3 is CASSLPGQVRNEQFF. The CDR3 DNA follows: TGTGCCAGCAGCTTACCGGGACAGGTACGGAATGAGCAGTTCTTC. The rearrangement uses TRBV7-2 and TRBJ2-1, with 8 bases matching TRBD1. V was clipped by 2 bases and J by 7 bases; unmatched bases: 7. The CDR3 length is 15 residues. In germline, CDR1 is SGHTA, CDR2 FQGNSA. Based on the CDR3 plus reference TRBV7-2 and TRBJ2-1, the full variable domain is GAGVSQSPSNKVTEKGKDVELRCDPISGHTALYWYRQSLGQGLEFLIYFQGNSAPDKSGLPSDRFSAERTGGSVSTLTIQRTQQEDSAVYLCASSLPGQVRNEQFFGPGTRLTVL.